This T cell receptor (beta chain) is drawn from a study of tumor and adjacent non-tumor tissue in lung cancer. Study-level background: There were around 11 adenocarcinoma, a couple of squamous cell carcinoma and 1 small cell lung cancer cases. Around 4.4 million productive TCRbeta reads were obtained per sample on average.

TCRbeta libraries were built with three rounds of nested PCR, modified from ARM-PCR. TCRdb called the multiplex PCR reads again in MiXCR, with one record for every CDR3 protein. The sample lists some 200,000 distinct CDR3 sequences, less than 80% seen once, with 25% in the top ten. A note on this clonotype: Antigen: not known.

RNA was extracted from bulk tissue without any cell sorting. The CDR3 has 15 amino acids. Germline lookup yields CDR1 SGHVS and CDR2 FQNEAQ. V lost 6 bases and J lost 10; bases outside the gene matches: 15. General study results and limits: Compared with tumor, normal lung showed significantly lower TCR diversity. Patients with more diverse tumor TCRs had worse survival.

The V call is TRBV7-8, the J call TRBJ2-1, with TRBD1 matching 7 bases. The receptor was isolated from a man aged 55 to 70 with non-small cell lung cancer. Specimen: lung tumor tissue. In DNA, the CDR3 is TGTGCCAGCAGTTTCAGCAGGGACAGTGGTCGAGAGCAGTTCTTC. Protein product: CASSFSRDSGREQFF.